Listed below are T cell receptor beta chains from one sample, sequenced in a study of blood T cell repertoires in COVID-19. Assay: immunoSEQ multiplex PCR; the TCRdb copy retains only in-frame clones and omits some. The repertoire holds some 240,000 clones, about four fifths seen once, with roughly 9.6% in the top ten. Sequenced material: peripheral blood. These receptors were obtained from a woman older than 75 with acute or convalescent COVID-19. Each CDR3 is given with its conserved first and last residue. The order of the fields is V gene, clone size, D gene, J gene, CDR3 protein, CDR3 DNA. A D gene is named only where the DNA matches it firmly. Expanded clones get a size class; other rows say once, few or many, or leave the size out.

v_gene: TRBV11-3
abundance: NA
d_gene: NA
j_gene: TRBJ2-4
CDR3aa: CASSLGAGRGPYIQYF
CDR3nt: TGTGCCAGCAGCTTAGGGGCGGGCAGGGGCCCTTACATTCAGTACTTC

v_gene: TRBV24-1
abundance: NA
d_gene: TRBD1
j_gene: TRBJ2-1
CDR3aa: CATQQGFYNEQFF
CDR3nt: TGTGCCACACAACAGGGGTTCTACAATGAGCAGTTCTTC

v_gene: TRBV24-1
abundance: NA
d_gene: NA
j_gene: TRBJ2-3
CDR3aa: CATRTSQASDTQYF
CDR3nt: TGTGCCACCAGGACTAGTCAGGCTTCAGATACGCAGTATTTT

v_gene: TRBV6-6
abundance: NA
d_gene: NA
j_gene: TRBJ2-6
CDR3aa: CASSQTGSPTGANVLTF
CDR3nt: TGTGCCAGCAGTCAGACAGGATCCCCCACTGGGGCCAACGTCCTGACTTTC

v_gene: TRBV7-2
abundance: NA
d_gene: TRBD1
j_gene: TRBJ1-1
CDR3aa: CASSPGQGGYTEAFF
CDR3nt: TGTGCCAGCAGCCCCGGACAGGGTGGGTACACTGAAGCTTTCTTT

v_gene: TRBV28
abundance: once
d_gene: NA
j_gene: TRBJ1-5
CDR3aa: CASSPPTGTYSNQPQHF
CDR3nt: TGTGCCAGCAGTCCCCCTACCGGGACATATAGCAATCAGCCCCAGCATTTT

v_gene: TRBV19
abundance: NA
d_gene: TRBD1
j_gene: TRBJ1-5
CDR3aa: CASNRDRGIQPQHF
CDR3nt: TGTGCCAGTAATAGGGACAGGGGCATACAGCCCCAGCATTTT

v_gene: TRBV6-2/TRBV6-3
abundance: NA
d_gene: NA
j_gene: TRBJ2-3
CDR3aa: CASSYSAAPEAGPADTQYF
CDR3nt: TGTGCCAGCAGTTACTCGGCCGCCCCAGAAGCGGGCCCTGCAGATACGCAGTATTTT

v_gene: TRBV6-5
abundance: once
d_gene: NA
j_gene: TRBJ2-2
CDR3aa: CASTPEDTGELFF
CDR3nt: TGTGCCAGCACCCCGGAGGACACCGGGGAGCTGTTTTTT

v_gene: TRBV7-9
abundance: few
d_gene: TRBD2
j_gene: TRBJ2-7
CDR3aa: CASSLVTSGDEQYF
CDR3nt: TGTGCCAGCAGCCTAGTGACTAGCGGGGACGAGCAGTACTTC

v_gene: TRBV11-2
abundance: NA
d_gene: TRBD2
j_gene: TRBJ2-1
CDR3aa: CASRAGGNNEQFF
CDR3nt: TGTGCCAGCAGGGCGGGGGGGAACAATGAGCAGTTCTTC

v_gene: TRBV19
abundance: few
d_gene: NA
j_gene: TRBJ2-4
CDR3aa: CASSIDLGGDLAKNIQYF
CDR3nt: TGTGCCAGTAGTATAGATCTGGGCGGGGACCTAGCCAAAAACATTCAGTACTTC

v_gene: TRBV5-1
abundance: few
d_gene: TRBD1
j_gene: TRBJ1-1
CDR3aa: CASSLDGQGGTEAFF
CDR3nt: TGCGCCAGCAGCTTGGATGGACAGGGCGGGACTGAAGCTTTCTTT

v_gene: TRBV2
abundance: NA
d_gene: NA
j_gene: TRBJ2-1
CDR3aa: CASSESNEQFF
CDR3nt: TGTGCCAGCAGTGAGAGCAATGAGCAGTTCTTC

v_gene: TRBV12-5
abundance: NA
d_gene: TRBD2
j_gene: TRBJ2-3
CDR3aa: CASGHQGLAGVNTDTQYF
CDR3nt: TGTGCTAGTGGTCACCAGGGACTAGCGGGGGTCAACACAGATACGCAGTATTTT

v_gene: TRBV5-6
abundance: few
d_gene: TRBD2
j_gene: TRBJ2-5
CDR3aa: CASSRGLAGTQYF
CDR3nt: TGTGCCAGCAGCAGGGGACTAGCAGGGACCCAGTACTTC